This T cell receptor (beta chain) originates from a study of cytomegalovirus exposure and HLA in healthy donors. The primer mix had 60 Vbeta and 13 Jbeta primers. Libraries were prepared by immunoSEQ multiplex PCR; TCRdb keeps only in-frame clonotypes and omits some of them. Of roughly 73,000 clones in the sample, approximately 80% were seen once. The V gene's germline CDR1 is SGHTA and CDR2 FQGTGA. Trimming shortened V by 5 bases and J by 0 bases, and 13 bases separated the two germline ends. This CDR3 spans 15 amino acids. The sample consisted of PBMCs. This TCR came from a man aged 35 to 55 in good health and CMV-seronegative. V gene TRBV7-3 combines with J gene TRBJ1-1; D unclear. CDR3 DNA: TGTGCCAGCAGCCCCCGTGCAGGAATGAACACTGAAGCTTTCTTT. This codes for CASSPRAGMNTEAFF.